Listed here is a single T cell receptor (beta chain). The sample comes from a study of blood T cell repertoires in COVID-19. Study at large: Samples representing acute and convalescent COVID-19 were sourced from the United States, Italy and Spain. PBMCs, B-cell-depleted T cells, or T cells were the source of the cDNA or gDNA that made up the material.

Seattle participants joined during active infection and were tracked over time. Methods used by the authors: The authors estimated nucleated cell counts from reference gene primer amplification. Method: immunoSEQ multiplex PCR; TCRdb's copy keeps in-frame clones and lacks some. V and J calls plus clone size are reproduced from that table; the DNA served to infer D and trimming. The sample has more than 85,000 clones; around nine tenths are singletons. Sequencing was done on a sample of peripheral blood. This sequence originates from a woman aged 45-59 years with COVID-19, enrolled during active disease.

The CDR3 loop is CASSIRDRGRVNTEAFF. CDR3 nucleotides: TGTGCCAGTAGTATAAGGGACAGGGGAAGGGTGAACACTGAAGCTTTCTTT. The V and J genes are TRBV19 and TRBJ1-1; the match to TRBD1 covers 10 bases. V was pared by 2 bases and J by 0 bases, with 6 bases of the junction left unmatched. The germline CDR1 and CDR2 sequences are LNHDA and SQIVND (reference sequence). The CDR3 contains 17 residues.